The 32 T cell receptor beta chains below come from one sample, sequenced in a study of cytomegalovirus exposure and HLA in healthy donors (dated by TCRdb to the late 2010s). Library creation used the immunoSEQ multiplex PCR assay. The multiplex PCR relied on a mix of 60 forward primers for TCR Vbeta segments and 13 reverse primers for TCR Jbeta segments. Sourced from immuneACCESS, this table was stored by TCRdb with only in-frame sequences that have V and J called. A share of the clones is absent; for the studies checked, an unresolved V gene accounts for under half, and the remainder has no known explanation. A total of 70,000 to 95,000 clones appear in this sample, about 77% of them only once. The ten largest make up about 3.5% of the sample. The sample taken for sequencing was PBMCs. These receptors were collected from a man aged 45-60 years in good health and CMV-seronegative.

The gene calls are TRBV30 and TRBJ1-2; D is ambiguous. This CDR3 spans 13 amino acids. Germline CDR1 and CDR2: GTSNPN and SVGIG (reference sequence). The V and J ends lost 1 base and 3 bases respectively, with 9 bases between them. The CDR3 region has the DNA TGTGCCTGGAGTGCAGTGAGGTACTATGGCTACACCTTC. Translated, it gives CAWSAVRYYGYTF.

This clone came up once. The rearrangement uses TRBV28 and TRBJ2-6, with TRBD1 matching 8 bases. Losses at the gene ends were 4 bases for V and 0 bases for J; bases not matched to a gene: 8. The CDR3 has 18 residues. CDR1 and CDR2 (germline): MDHEN, SYDVKM. CDR3 sequence: CASSSAGTGFSGANVLTF. CDR3 coding DNA: TGTGCCAGCAGTTCCGCCGGGACAGGTTTCTCTGGGGCCAACGTCCTGACTTTC.

This chain joins TRBV19 and TRBJ2-1; 8 bases are a match to TRBD1. The ends lost 6 bases at V and 2 bases at J; junction bases unmatched: 12. The CDR3 loop spans 17 amino acids. CDR1 and CDR2 (germline): LNHDA, SQIVND (reference sequence). The CDR3 region is CASSERVGQAAYNEQFF. The CDR3 coding sequence is TGTGCCAGTAGCGAAAGGGTGGGACAGGCAGCCTACAATGAGCAGTTCTTC. The full variable domain, in which reference TRBV19 and TRBJ2-1 provide the parts outside the CDR3, is DGGITQSPKYLFRKEGQNVTLSCEQNLNHDAMYWYRQDPGQGLRLIYYSQIVNDFQKGDIAEGYSVSREKKESFPLTVTSAQKNPTAFYLCASSERVGQAAYNEQFFGPGTRLTVL.

This clone showed up just a few times. This chain joins TRBV7-2 and TRBJ2-1, with 14 bases aligning to TRBD2. Germline assignment: CDR1 SGHTA and CDR2 FQGNSA. The junction had 12 bases not matched to a gene; V was cut back by 4 bases and J by 4 bases. CDR3 length equals 19 residues. CDR3 sequence reads: CASSYHWTSGGHQYNEQFF. The CDR3 DNA reads TGTGCCAGCAGCTACCATTGGACTAGCGGGGGGCACCAATACAATGAGCAGTTCTTC.

This clone has a handful of counts. The chain has TRBV28 and TRBJ2-2; 11 bases match TRBD1. CDR3 length: 16 residues. Per the germline V gene, CDR1 is MDHEN and CDR2 is SYDVKM. The trim removed 8 bases at V and 6 bases at J, leaving 11 bases unmatched. CDR3 sequence reads: CASRGAAGQGAGELFF. The CDR3 DNA is TGTGCCAGCCGGGGTGCTGCGGGACAGGGGGCCGGGGAGCTGTTTTTT.

V usage is TRBV6-6 and J usage is TRBJ2-5; 9 positions agree with TRBD1. Per germline, CDR1 MNHNY and CDR2 SVGAGI (reference sequence). This CDR3 spans 15 amino acids. Trimming cost V 5 bases and J 5 bases; bases outside gene matches: 9. CDR3 residues: CASSRGQGLTETQYF. The CDR3 bases are TGTGCCAGCAGTCGGGGACAGGGATTAACGGAGACCCAGTACTTC.

This chain connects TRBV2 to TRBJ2-5, with D possibly matching TRBD2 (5 bases). CDR1 and CDR2 from the germline V gene are SNHLY and FYNNEI. With 3 bases removed from V and 5 bases from J, the gap between germline ends came to 13 bases. The CDR3 loop spans 14 amino acids. The CDR3 loop is CASSEVGVRETQYF. The DNA of the CDR3 is TGTGCCAGCAGTGAGGTCGGGGTTAGGGAGACCCAGTACTTC.

The rearrangement uses TRBV6-5 and TRBJ2-5; 8 bases line up with TRBD2. This CDR3 contains 14 residues. The V segment lost 7 bases and the J segment 7 bases; nucleotides outside the gene matches: 11. Looked up from germline, CDR1 is MNHEY and CDR2 is SVGAGI. The CDR3 is CASIDASGGLTQYF. For the CDR3, the DNA is TGTGCCAGCATCGACGCTTCGGGGGGGCTGACCCAGTACTTC.

This clone appeared a few times. The CDR3 nucleotides read TGCGCCAGCAGCCCGGGACAGCCAAATCAGCCCCAGCATTTT. Protein sequence: CASSPGQPNQPQHF. The V gene is TRBV5-1, the J gene TRBJ1-5, with 7 bases that match TRBD1. This CDR3 is built from 14 residues. CDR1 is SGHRS and CDR2 is YFSETQ in the germline V gene. J gave up 4 bases and V 4 bases, and 5 bases lay outside the gene matches.

The rearrangement uses TRBV5-8 and TRBJ2-5, with TRBD2 matching 7 bases. From germline, CDR1 is SGHTS and CDR2 YDEGEE. The V and J ends lost 3 bases and 6 bases, in that order; junction bases with no gene match: 5. CDR3 size: 13 residues. In DNA, the CDR3 is TGTGCCAGCAGCTCAGGGAGGGGAAAGACCCAGTACTTC. Translation: CASSSGRGKTQYF.

The chain links TRBV25-1 to TRBJ2-5; D gene unclear. CDR1 is MGHDK, CDR2 SYGVNS, per germline. V was clipped by 9 bases and J by 4 bases, with 15 bases between them. The CDR3 is 13 residues long. This chain's CDR3 is CARVPVLRETQYF. The DNA for the CDR3 is TGTGCCAGGGTTCCGGTGTTACGAGAGACCCAGTACTTC.

This clone was seen just once. The V call is TRBV30, the J call TRBJ1-5; tentative D call: TRBD1 (6 bases). Germline assignment: CDR1 GTSNPN and CDR2 SVGIG (reference sequence). The CDR3 extends over 12 amino acids. Deletions cut 3 bases from V and 12 bases from J, with 15 bases between. CDR3 coding DNA: TGTGCCTGGAGGGGAGGGGGAGGTCTCCAGCATTTT. Protein: CAWRGGGGLQHF.

The chain has TRBV28 and TRBJ1-2; a possible D gene is TRBD1 (6 bases). V shed 4 bases and J shed 4 bases, with 16 bases lying between them. This CDR3 has 15 amino acids. Germline V gene sequence: CDR1 MDHEN, CDR2 SYDVKM. CDR3 sequence: CASSWPRGAGYGYTF. The CDR3 coding sequence is TGTGCCAGCAGTTGGCCCCGGGGGGCGGGCTATGGCTACACCTTC.

This clone was counted a few times. The chain combines TRBV7-3 with TRBJ1-5; D is unresolved. Trimming shortened V by 2 bases and J by 4 bases, and 6 bases separated the two germline ends. The CDR3 is made up of 13 amino acids. Germline CDR1 and CDR2: SGHTA and FQGTGA. As DNA, the CDR3 is TGTGCCAGCAGCTTAGACTTTAATCAGCCCCAGCATTTT. Protein sequence: CASSLDFNQPQHF.

This chain joins TRBV5-4 and TRBJ1-4; 10 bases align to TRBD1. V dropped 4 bases and J dropped 7; count of bases not matched to a gene: 4. Germline CDR1 is SGHNT and CDR2 is YYREEE (reference sequence). This CDR3 spans 14 amino acids. This chain's CDR3 is CASSPGTGVEKLFF. The CDR3 DNA sequence: TGTGCCAGCAGCCCCGGGACAGGGGTTGAAAAACTGTTTTTT. Drawing the rest from reference TRBV5-4 and TRBJ1-4, the complete variable domain is ETGVTQSPTHLIKTRGQQVTLRCSSQSGHNTVSWYQQALGQGPQFIFQYYREEENGRGNFPPRFSGLQFPNYSSELNVNALELDDSALYLCASSPGTGVEKLFFGSGTQLSVL.

The chain couples TRBV28 to TRBJ1-2; TRBD1 matches 11 bases. V lost 4 bases, J lost 2 bases, and 9 bases stayed unmatched. The germline gives CDR1 MDHEN, CDR2 SYDVKM. CDR3 length: 17 residues. In DNA, the CDR3 is TGTGCCAGCAGTTCTCGGGGACAGGGGGTGGGAAACTATGGCTACACCTTC. Its translation: CASSSRGQGVGNYGYTF.

The rearrangement uses TRBV6-5 and TRBJ2-5; maybe TRBD2 (6 bases). Germline V gene data show CDR1 as MNHEY and CDR2 as SVGAGI. Trimming took 6 bases from V and 4 from J, leaving 15 bases between them. The CDR3 loop spans 14 amino acids. This CDR3 is CASRPAGIRETQYF. The CDR3 region has the DNA TGTGCCAGCAGACCCGCGGGGATCAGAGAGACCCAGTACTTC.

There are a few counts of this clone. The chain uses TRBV30 and TRBJ1-5, with D perhaps TRBD1 (6 bases). Germline V lookup: CDR1 GTSNPN, CDR2 SVGIG (reference sequence). The CDR3 is 13 amino acids. V lost 3 bases to trimming and J lost 6 bases, with 12 bases between them. The CDR3 is CAWSRTEGQPQHF. The CDR3 DNA sequence: TGTGCCTGGAGCCGGACAGAGGGTCAGCCCCAGCATTTT.

This chain links TRBV6-5 with TRBJ2-5; D gene ambiguous. The V end lost 3 bases, the J end lost 0 bases, and 5 bases lay between the germline ends. The CDR3 runs to 13 residues. Germline-derived CDR1 and CDR2 are MNHEY and SVGAGI. CDR3 in amino acids: CASSYSYQETQYF. The CDR3 nucleotides are TGTGCCAGCAGTTATTCGTACCAAGAGACCCAGTACTTC.

The rearrangement joins TRBV6-1 to TRBJ2-3; 7 nucleotides align to TRBD1. Trimming removed 11 bases from V and 2 bases from J; junction bases left unmatched: 13. Germline lookup yields CDR1 MNHNS and CDR2 SASEGT. This CDR3 has 15 amino acids. The CDR3 coding sequence is TGTGCCGGCGCGAGGGGGCGGATATACACAGATACGCAGTATTTT. Translation: CAGARGRIYTDTQYF.

The chain uses TRBV2 and TRBJ2-1, with TRBD1 matching over 9 bases. J gave up 2 bases and V 6 bases, and 8 bases lay outside the gene matches. Germline CDR1 reads SNHLY; CDR2 reads FYNNEI. This CDR3 is built from 16 residues. The CDR3 DNA sequence: TGTGCCAGCAGGGAACAGGGGGCCGCGGCCTACAATGAGCAGTTCTTC. Amino acid sequence: CASREQGAAAYNEQFF. Combining the CDR3 with reference TRBV2 and TRBJ2-1 gives the whole variable domain EPEVTQTPSHQVTQMGQEVILRCVPISNHLYFYWYRQILGQKVEFLVSFYNNEISEKSEIFDDQFSVERPDGSNFTLKIRSTKLEDSAMYFCASREQGAAAYNEQFFGPGTRLTVL.

V gene TRBV21-1 combines with J gene TRBJ2-3; the DNA was not compared with TRBD2, the D call given in the table. TRBV21-1 is a recognized pseudogene. The CDR3 consists of 21 residues. The CDR3 DNA follows: TGTGCCAGCTTCAAAGAGACCACCCTCGCCCGGGTACTAGCGGGGGCAGATACGCAGTATTTT. It encodes CASFKETTLARVLAGADTQYF.

The CDR3 DNA sequence: TGTGCCAGCAGCCAAGACTCAGGGAGGGCGCTCCAAGAGACCCAGTACTTC. Protein sequence: CASSQDSGRALQETQYF. V is TRBV4-2 and J is TRBJ2-5, with 7 bases matching TRBD2. V was pared by 0 bases and J by 1 base, with 8 bases of the junction left unmatched. The CDR3 sequence is 17 residues long. Looked up from germline, CDR1 is LGHNA and CDR2 is YNFKEQ.

The J gene is TRBJ2-7, the V gene TRBV7-8; D is perhaps TRBD2 (6 bases). The CDR3 totals 16 residues. V was cut by 2 bases and J by 1 base, with 15 bases left in between. Germline V lookup: CDR1 SGHVS, CDR2 FQNEAQ. CDR3 bases: TGTGCCAGCAGCTTATCCTGGGTAGCGGCGTCCTACGAGCAGTACTTC. As protein: CASSLSWVAASYEQYF.

This clone was seen just once. This chain uses TRBV6-5 with TRBJ1-1, with D hard to call. The CDR3 covers 16 residues. Deletions cut 1 base from V and 4 bases from J, with 16 bases between. Germline V gene data show CDR1 as MNHEY and CDR2 as SVGAGI. CDR3 sequence (DNA): TGTGCCAGCAGTTACTTCTCCGGGAGCCGAGGCACTGAAGCTTTCTTT. It encodes CASSYFSGSRGTEAFF.

The gene calls are TRBV4-3 and TRBJ2-3, with D perhaps matching TRBD2 (5 bases). Germline assignment: CDR1 LGHNA and CDR2 YSLEER. Trimming stripped 0 bases from V and 2 bases from J, with 9 bases between. The CDR3 has 15 amino acids. CDR3 DNA sequence: TGCGCCAGCAGCCAAGAGAGCGGCACCACAGATACGCAGTATTTT. The encoded protein is CASSQESGTTDTQYF.

V and J are TRBV4-2 and TRBJ2-5; D may be TRBD2 (7 bases). This CDR3 has 13 amino acids. In germline, CDR1 is LGHNA, CDR2 YNFKEQ. Between the trimmed V and J ends, which lost 8 bases and 11 bases, there was a span of 21 bases. The CDR3 region is CASGGAGYNEQYF. In DNA form, the CDR3 reads TGTGCCAGCGGGGGGGCAGGTTATAATGAGCAGTACTTC.

The J gene is TRBJ2-5, the V gene TRBV9, with 9 bases fitting TRBD1. The last part of the DNA fits TRBJ2-7 better; the J call may be wrong. Germline CDR1 SGDLS, CDR2 YYNGEE. The CDR3 sequence is 16 residues long. This CDR3 is CASSADTGTGRDEQYF. CDR3 nucleotides: TGTGCCAGCAGCGCAGACACCGGGACAGGGCGGGACGAGCAGTACTTC.

This clone was recorded a few times. The J gene is TRBJ1-1, the V gene TRBV5-1; D gene unclear. With 0 bases removed from V and 0 bases from J, the gap between germline ends came to 6 bases. From germline, CDR1 is SGHRS and CDR2 YFSETQ. This CDR3 is built from 14 residues. The CDR3 DNA follows: TGCGCCAGCAGCTTGGTAGACATGAACACTGAAGCTTTCTTT. This encodes CASSLVDMNTEAFF.

V and J are TRBV7-3 and TRBJ1-6; 8 positions match TRBD1. In germline, CDR1 is SGHTA, CDR2 FQGTGA. The CDR3 contains 13 residues. Unmatched junction bases numbered 0, after V lost 2 bases and J lost 9 bases. CDR3 nucleotides: TGTGCCAGCAGCTTAGACAGGGGTTCACCCCTCCACTTT. It codes for CASSLDRGSPLHF.

J is TRBJ2-7 and V is TRBV5-4, with 9 bases that match TRBD2. The length of the CDR3 is 15 residues. The germline V gene has CDR1 SGHNT and CDR2 YYREEE (reference sequence). The junction had 7 bases not matched to a gene; V was cut back by 1 base and J by 5 bases. CDR3 bases: TGTGCCAGCAGCTTGACGAGCGGGGGGTTTAACGAGCAGTACTTC. This codes for CASSLTSGGFNEQYF.

This chain connects TRBV7-2 to TRBJ1-6; D unclear. Trimming left V 2 bases short and J 5 bases short, with 13 bases between. From germline, CDR1 is SGHTA and CDR2 FQGNSA. The CDR3 covers 16 residues. The DNA of the CDR3 is TGTGCCAGCAGCTTATCTGAGCGCTATCATAATTCACCCCTCCACTTT. It translates to CASSLSERYHNSPLHF.